This entry lists 12 T cell receptor beta chains sequenced from one sample in a study of blood T cell repertoires in COVID-19. The protocol was immunoSEQ multiplex PCR, while the TCRdb copy is restricted to in-frame clones and leaves out a portion. This sample carries 250,000 to 300,000 clones, 75% to 90% of them seen once, and the ten largest clones take roughly 11%. The sequenced sample was peripheral blood. These receptors were obtained from a woman between 65 and 79 years old with acute or convalescent COVID-19.

About this clone itself: Other DNA sequences in this sample translate to the same CDR3. The DNA of the CDR3 is TGTGCCAGCAGCTTGGCTGGCACAGATACGCAGTATTTT. Protein: CASSLAGTDTQYF. This chain uses TRBV5-5 with TRBJ2-3, with D hard to call. Germline assignment: CDR1 SGHKS and CDR2 YYEKEE (reference sequence). Trimming took off 0 bases at V and 1 base at J, with 3 bases between the two ends. The CDR3 spans 13 residues.

The gene calls are TRBV5-1 and TRBJ1-6, with 7 bases fitting TRBD1. Germline loops: CDR1 SGHRS, CDR2 YFSETQ. Trimming removed 1 base from V and 5 bases from J; junction bases left unmatched: 18. CDR3 length: 20 amino acids. CDR3 nucleotides: TGCGCCAGCAGCTTGACTTCCTCAGACAGGGCCCGCGATCATAATTCACCCCTCCACTTT. Translation gives CASSLTSSDRARDHNSPLHF.

This clone has just one count. The rearrangement joins TRBV7-2 to TRBJ2-1, with 13 bases fitting TRBD2. This CDR3 contains 16 residues. Germline V gene data show CDR1 as SGHTA and CDR2 as FQGNSA. Germline trimming cut 0 bases from V and 9 bases from J; bases unmatched to any gene: 5. CDR3 in amino acids: CASSLAGLAGFTEQFF. Here the CDR3 DNA reads TGTGCCAGCAGCTTAGCGGGACTAGCGGGGTTTACTGAGCAGTTCTTC. Looking up the rest from reference TRBV7-2 and TRBJ2-1 gives the full variable domain: GAGVSQSPSNKVTEKGKDVELRCDPISGHTALYWYRQSLGQGLEFLIYFQGNSAPDKSGLPSDRFSAERTGGSVSTLTIQRTQQEDSAVYLCASSLAGLAGFTEQFFGPGTRLTVL.

This clone appeared a single time. This chain joins TRBV30 and TRBJ1-1; no clear D. This CDR3 region has 17 residues. The ends were cut back, 0 bases at V and 0 bases at J, with 17 bases in the middle. From germline, CDR1 is GTSNPN and CDR2 SVGIG (reference sequence). The CDR3 sequence is CAWSVPLITLMNTEAFF. CDR3 DNA sequence: TGTGCCTGGAGTGTACCTCTAATCACCCTTATGAACACTGAAGCTTTCTTT.

The chain has TRBV3-1 (or the pseudogene TRBV3-2) and TRBJ2-1, with D possibly TRBD1 on 6 matching bases. Trimming shortened V by 5 bases and J by 5 bases, and 13 bases separated the two germline ends. The germline gives CDR1 LGHDT, CDR2 YNNKEL (reference sequence). The CDR3 contains 14 residues. The CDR3 sequence: CASSSWGPNNEQFF. CDR3 in DNA: TGTGCCAGCAGCTCGTGGGGGCCCAACAATGAGCAGTTCTTC.

The CDR3 spells CASSPDRLYNSPLHF. As DNA, the CDR3 is TGTGCCAGCTCGCCCGACAGACTCTATAATTCACCCCTCCACTTT. The rearrangement uses TRBV18 and TRBJ1-6; D possibly corresponds to TRBD1 (5 bases). The CDR3 extends over 15 amino acids. Germline V gene data show CDR1 as KGHSH and CDR2 as LQKENI. V was clipped by 6 bases and J by 3 bases, with 12 bases between them.

This clone was counted once. The chain recombines TRBV2 with TRBJ1-4; 10 bases match TRBD1. The germline V gene encodes CDR1 SNHLY and CDR2 FYNNEI. V lost 7 bases and J lost 6; bases outside the gene matches: 8. The CDR3 is 15 amino acids. CDR3 sequence (DNA): TGTGCCAGCAACCCCCGGACAGGGGGTGATGAAAAACTGTTTTTT. Its protein product is CASNPRTGGDEKLFF.

The rearrangement joins TRBV7-2 to TRBJ2-1; 7 positions agree with TRBD2. With 3 bases clipped from V and 9 bases from J, the junction kept 8 bases outside the gene matches. CDR1 SGHTA and CDR2 FQGNSA come from the germline V gene. This CDR3 region has 14 residues. The CDR3: CASSFRWGEGEQFF. DNA for the CDR3: TGTGCCAGCAGCTTTCGATGGGGGGAGGGTGAGCAGTTCTTC.

The rearrangement links TRBV7-2 to TRBJ2-5; no definite D call. The germline gives CDR1 SGHTA, CDR2 FQGNSA. Trimming removed 2 bases from V and 2 bases from J, with 12 bases in between. This CDR3 comprises 15 residues. The CDR3: CASSLQFGLQETQYF. CDR3 nucleotide sequence: TGTGCCAGCAGCTTACAGTTTGGCCTTCAAGAGACCCAGTACTTC.

This clone was counted a single time. The V gene is TRBV10-1, the J gene TRBJ1-1, with D perhaps matching TRBD1 (6 bases). Germline CDR1 reads WNHNN; CDR2 reads SYGVQD (reference sequence). This CDR3 region has 12 residues. Trimming cost V 6 bases and J 11 bases, with 16 bases left between them. CDR3: CASSPGQGGAFF. CDR3 DNA: TGCGCCAGCAGCCCGGGACAAGGAGGCGCTTTCTTT.

This chain uses TRBV10-1 with TRBJ1-6; 8 nucleotides agree with TRBD1. V shed 5 bases, J shed 6 bases, and the junction held 9 bases outside the gene matches. The CDR3 runs to 16 residues. CDR1 WNHNN and CDR2 SYGVQD come from the germline V gene (reference sequence). Written as DNA, the CDR3 is TGCGCCAGCAGTCATGGGACAGGAGCCCCTAATTCACCCCTCCACTTT. Translation gives CASSHGTGAPNSPLHF.

V usage is TRBV10-3 and J usage is TRBJ2-7, with 10 positions matching TRBD1. The CDR3 covers 14 residues. Trimming removed 10 bases from V and 4 bases from J; junction bases left unmatched: 10. In germline, CDR1 is ENHRY, CDR2 SYGVKD. The CDR3 is CATSLGGQGYEQYF. CDR3 nucleotide sequence: TGTGCCACCAGCCTGGGGGGACAGGGGTACGAGCAGTACTTC.